This T cell receptor (beta chain) was identified during a study of Ad26.COV2.S vaccination and SARS-CoV-2 variants. General study findings and limits: Analytic work on TCR breadth and depth might have understated the full extent of total T cell responses.

Profiled with immunoSEQ multiplex PCR; TCRdb holds only in-frame clones, not every one. Of fewer than 500,000 clones in the sample, 89% were seen once. The V gene's germline CDR1 is GTSNPN and CDR2 SVGIG (reference sequence). This CDR3 has 14 residues. V lost 2 bases and J 3 bases, leaving 10 bases between the germline ends. Treatment in this sample: some 19 received Ad26.COV2.S at low or high dose, single or two shots; 5 received placebo; per-sample allocation not given. Sampling took place 63 days after the first vaccine or placebo injection. Within Boston, the person who donated was an adult of 18-55 years. As to this clone: The antigen remains unidentified.

This TCR came from a person between 18 and 65 years old who received the Ad26.COV2.S COVID-19 vaccine or a placebo. The sample in question was peripheral blood, obtained in a trial of Ad26.COV2.S vaccine versus placebo. The chain combines TRBV30 with TRBJ2-2; D not certain. Here the CDR3 DNA reads TGTGCCTGGAGTCCCCCGACCGACACCGGGGAGCTGTTTTTT. Amino acid sequence: CAWSPPTDTGELFF. Filled out from reference TRBV30 and TRBJ2-2, the complete variable domain reads SQTIHQWPATLVQPVGSPLSLECTVEGTSNPNLYWYRQAAGRGLQLLFYSVGIGQISSEVPQNLSASRPQDRQFILSSKKLLLSDSGFYLCAWSPPTDTGELFFGEGSRLTVL.